The clone carrying this T cell receptor beta chain was counted between two and nine times. Its antigen is as yet unknown. The sample belongs to a study of radiotherapy plus CTLA-4 blockade in lung cancer. Turning to the study itself: Across the patients, objective responses occurred in 15% to 20%, and disease control in over 25%.

People whose metastatic non-small-cell lung cancer was chemo-refractory got focal radiation along with CTLA-4 blockade by ipilimumab. There are 18 residues in the CDR3. Germline lookup yields CDR1 SGHTA and CDR2 FQGNSA. Unmatched junction bases numbered 12, after V lost 3 bases and J lost 1 base. TCRdb's table, derived via immunoSEQ multiplex PCR, lists solely in-frame clones and lacks some. This sample yields about 62,000 clones, of which 60% to 80% are seen a single time; 2.9% belongs to the top ten. Study conclusions and caveats: Response, reportedly, was best predicted by interferon-beta along with early blood T cell clone dynamics. There was expansion of tumor-derived TCR clones in blood after radiotherapy plus ipilimumab.

The receptor comes from a human donor with non-small cell lung cancer who had a complete response to radiotherapy plus ipilimumab. The sample was peripheral blood, taken from a patient treated with radiotherapy plus ipilimumab. The V and J genes are TRBV7-2 and TRBJ2-4, with TRBD1 matching over 7 bases. This CDR3 reads CASSLRWQGVWAKNIQYF. CDR3 nucleotides: TGTGCCAGCAGCTTGAGGTGGCAGGGGGTTTGGGCCAAAAACATTCAGTACTTC.